A single sample is the source of the 10 T cell receptor beta chains below, sequenced in a study of T cell responses to AZD1222 COVID-19 vaccine. Sequenced by immunoSEQ multiplex PCR; TCRdb stores in-frame clones only, minus some. Here the sample spans about 89,000 clones, 75% to 90% being singletons. Sequenced here: peripheral blood, sampled 28 days after the second AZD1222 dose. The receptors were gathered from an adult who received the AZD1222 COVID-19 vaccine.

The chain uses TRBV28 and TRBJ1-1; D unresolved. The V end lost 4 bases, the J end lost 10 bases, and 10 bases lay between the germline ends. This CDR3 is 11 amino acids long. Looked up from germline, CDR1 is MDHEN and CDR2 is SYDVKM. The CDR3 DNA reads TGTGCCAGCAGTTCCGCCCCGGGAGCTTTCTTT. Its protein is CASSSAPGAFF.

This sequence joins TRBV7-2 and TRBJ1-6; possible D gene TRBD1, 5 bases. Between the trimmed V and J ends, which lost 5 bases and 14 bases, there was a span of 22 bases. In germline, CDR1 is SGHTA, CDR2 FQGNSA. The CDR3 contains 15 residues. The CDR3 loop is CASSPIPGQIMTLHF. DNA for the CDR3: TGTGCCAGCAGCCCGATACCGGGGCAGATTATGACCCTCCACTTT.

The rearrangement joins TRBV6-5 to TRBJ1-4; TRBD1 might be the D (6 bases). Germline lookup yields CDR1 MNHEY and CDR2 SVGAGI. V was pared by 7 bases and J by 10 bases, with 19 bases between. The CDR3 extends over 14 amino acids. CDR3 in DNA: TGTGCCAGCAACTACGACAGGTGGAGTGGAAAACTGTTTTTT. Translation: CASNYDRWSGKLFF.

The chain couples TRBV7-8 to TRBJ1-4; weak D call: TRBD1 (5 bases). Germline CDR1 SGHVS, CDR2 FQNEAQ. The V and J ends lost 5 bases and 6 bases respectively, with 22 bases between them. The CDR3 loop spans 17 amino acids. The CDR3 sequence is CASSPHPGSRGDEKLFF. The CDR3 bases are TGTGCCAGCAGCCCGCACCCGGGGTCGCGGGGGGATGAAAAACTGTTTTTT.

The chain joins TRBV29-1 to TRBJ1-1; 8 bases agree with TRBD1. Trimming removed 7 bases from V and 5 bases from J; junction bases left unmatched: 3. Per germline, CDR1 SQVTM and CDR2 ANQGSEA. The CDR3 is made up of 11 amino acids. CDR3 coding DNA: TGCAGCGCCAACAGGGGGACTGAAGCTTTCTTT. Amino acids: CSANRGTEAFF.

The rearrangement links TRBV7-9 to TRBJ1-2; D is possibly TRBD1 (6 bases). Germline assignment: CDR1 SEHNR and CDR2 FQNEAQ (reference sequence). There are 13 residues in the CDR3. Trimming removed 5 bases from V and 6 bases from J, with 13 bases in between. The CDR3 DNA is TGTGCCAGCAGCCTTCAGGGGAGCGATGGCTACACCTTC. Translating it yields CASSLQGSDGYTF.

V is TRBV5-1 and J is TRBJ1-4; TRBD1 agrees at 7 bases. The length of the CDR3 is 15 residues. V lost 4 bases to trimming and J lost 4 bases; unmatched junction nucleotides: 7. From germline, CDR1 is SGHRS and CDR2 YFSETQ. The CDR3 nucleotides are TGCGCCAGCAGCCACGGGACAGCTAGTAATGAAAAACTGTTTTTT. Protein product: CASSHGTASNEKLFF.

The chain has TRBV21-1 and TRBJ1-1; the table gives TRBD1 as D, unverified against the DNA. TRBV21-1 is classified as a pseudogene. The CDR3 extends over 16 amino acids. The DNA of the CDR3 is TGTGCCAGCAGCGCCAACAGCTCGCTGAAGGGGGCTGAAGCTTTCTTT. The encoded protein is CASSANSSLKGAEAFF.

The V gene is TRBV30, the J gene TRBJ1-5, with 8 positions matching TRBD1. The CDR3 is made up of 14 amino acids. Per the germline V gene, CDR1 is GTSNPN and CDR2 is SVGIG (reference sequence). The trim removed 2 bases at V and 7 bases at J, leaving 7 bases unmatched. The CDR3 DNA is TGTGCCTGGAGTCGAGGACAGGGCTGGCAGCCCCAGCATTTT. Its translation is CAWSRGQGWQPQHF.

This clone was picked up a small number of times. CDR3 sequence: CATSTDRGANEKLFF. For the CDR3, the DNA is TGTGCCACCAGCACCGACAGGGGAGCTAATGAAAAACTGTTTTTT. The chain links TRBV15 to TRBJ1-4, with 8 positions matching TRBD1. The CDR3 is 15 residues long. Germline lookup yields CDR1 LNHNV and CDR2 YYDKDF (reference sequence). Germline trimming cut 4 bases from V and 3 bases from J; bases unmatched to any gene: 4.